This TCR beta chain was captured by sequencing in a study of blood T cell repertoires in COVID-19. At the level of the study: Material from acute and convalescent COVID-19 was sourced from the United States, Italy and Spain. Sample material is recorded as cDNA or gDNA derived from T cells, B-cell-depleted T cells, or PBMCs.

V trimming: 0 bases; J trimming: 5 bases; junction bases outside the gene matches: 6. The CDR3 has 18 residues. Original analysis: The authors estimated nucleated cell counts from reference gene primer amplification. Using immunoSEQ multiplex PCR, the repertoire was profiled, and TCRdb retains in-frame clones only, with some absent. V and J calls and clone size are given by that table; D and trimming were obtained from the DNA. The sample has around 55,000 clones, 75% to 85% seen once; the top ten hold roughly an eighth. The TCR was taken from a human donor in a cohort sampled during active COVID-19. V and J are TRBV23-1 and TRBJ2-5, with TRBD2 matching 16 bases. TRBV23-1 is placed among ORFs of uncertain function. The sample consisted of peripheral blood. The chain's CDR3 is CASSQSGTSGRALETQYF. For the CDR3, the DNA is TGCGCCAGCAGTCAATCGGGGACTAGCGGGAGGGCCCTTGAGACCCAGTACTTC.